Given below is one T cell receptor (beta chain) in context. The antigen is not known. The data were obtained in a study of cytomegalovirus exposure and HLA in healthy donors. Study-level points and caveats: In a later analysis, HLA-associated beta chains showed higher expansion and lower generation probabilities than comparable chains. Researchers reported in a later analysis that a missense DCLRE1C variant was tied to TCR beta V- and J-gene trimming.

PCR amplification relied on 60 Vbeta primers (plus 13 Jbeta primers). The protocol was immunoSEQ multiplex PCR, while the TCRdb copy is restricted to in-frame clones and leaves out a portion. The table lists roughly 110,000 clones, roughly 77% of them singletons. Trimming at V came to 5 bases and at J to 3 bases, leaving 7 bases not matched to a gene. The germline CDR1 and CDR2 sequences are SGHRS and YFSETQ. CDR3 length: 15 residues. Donors were ostensibly healthy at sampling, although undocumented immune exposures were probable. The chain joins TRBV5-1 to TRBJ2-1; the match to TRBD1 covers 8 bases. Material: PBMCs. The receptor's source is a middle-aged man in good health and CMV-seronegative. CDR3 sequence: CASSLTGGFYNEQFF. The CDR3 DNA follows: TGCGCCAGCAGTCTCACAGGGGGATTCTACAATGAGCAGTTCTTC.